The 32 T cell receptor beta chains listed next were all sequenced from one sample in a study of blood T cell repertoires in COVID-19. The assay was immunoSEQ multiplex PCR, and TCRdb's table has in-frame clones only and misses some. The table records about 110,000 clones, around four fifths of them present only once. Sequencing was carried out using peripheral blood. The receptors were gathered from a woman aged 70 to 79 with acute or convalescent COVID-19.

This clone was counted a few times. This rearrangement joins TRBV2 to TRBJ2-3; D possibly corresponds to TRBD2 (5 bases). The CDR3 has 17 amino acids. With 4 bases removed from V and 0 bases from J, the gap between germline ends came to 17 bases. Germline-derived CDR1 and CDR2 are SNHLY and FYNNEI. CDR3 bases: TGTGCCAGCAGTGCCCCCCTACTAGGGATTAGCACAGATACGCAGTATTTT. Amino acid sequence: CASSAPLLGISTDTQYF.

This clone was observed a handful of times. The chain has TRBV5-1 and TRBJ2-2, with D uncertain. Germline CDR1 and CDR2: SGHRS and YFSETQ. The V end lost 6 bases, the J end lost 1 base, and 10 bases lay between the germline ends. The CDR3 contains 14 residues. CDR3 residues: CASKPTQNTGELFF. In DNA, the CDR3 is TGCGCCAGCAAGCCCACGCAGAACACCGGGGAGCTGTTTTTT.

V gene TRBV6-6 combines with J gene TRBJ2-7; TRBD1 matches at 8 bases. Trimming at V came to 5 bases and at J to 3 bases, leaving 0 bases not matched to a gene. CDR3 size: 12 residues. Germline-derived CDR1 and CDR2 are MNHNY and SVGAGI (reference sequence). Here the CDR3 reads CASSGQGYEQYV. As DNA, the CDR3 is TGTGCCAGCAGTGGACAGGGCTACGAGCAGTACGTC.

This clone was found once. The V and J genes are TRBV19 and TRBJ1-1; 9 bases are shared with TRBD1. V was pared by 6 bases and J by 3 bases, with 2 bases of the junction left unmatched. Germline V gene lookup returns CDR1 LNHDA and CDR2 SQIVND (reference sequence). This CDR3 comprises 13 residues. As DNA, the CDR3 is TGTGCCAGTAGCAGGACAGGGGACACTGAAGCTTTCTTT. Amino acid sequence: CASSRTGDTEAFF. Variable domain in full (rest from reference TRBV19 and TRBJ1-1): DGGITQSPKYLFRKEGQNVTLSCEQNLNHDAMYWYRQDPGQGLRLIYYSQIVNDFQKGDIAEGYSVSREKKESFPLTVTSAQKNPTAFYLCASSRTGDTEAFFGQGTRLTVV.

V usage is TRBV2 and J usage is TRBJ1-2; D is ambiguous. CDR3 length: 16 residues. V was shortened by 4 bases and J by 1 base, with 16 bases between the two germline ends. Germline V CDR1 and CDR2: SNHLY, FYNNEI. CDR3 sequence (DNA): TGTGCCAGCAGTGTCCCTCCAACCGGGGTTAACTATGGCTACACCTTC. It translates to CASSVPPTGVNYGYTF.

The chain carries TRBV5-6 and TRBJ2-5; D is possibly TRBD1 (5 bases). Trimming pared 2 bases from V and 5 bases from J, leaving 10 bases between. The CDR3 is 13 residues long. Germline CDR1 SGHDT, CDR2 YYEEEE. Written as DNA, the CDR3 is TGTGCCAGCAGCTTAAGTAACAGGGAGACCCAGTACTTC. It yields the protein CASSLSNRETQYF.

V usage is TRBV7-9 and J usage is TRBJ2-3; 7 bases fit TRBD2. The CDR3 runs to 16 residues. Germline trimming cut 4 bases from V and 1 base from J; bases unmatched to any gene: 8. In germline, CDR1 is SEHNR, CDR2 FQNEAQ (reference sequence). The CDR3 loop reads CASSSERGDRTDTQYF. The CDR3 DNA reads TGTGCCAGCAGCTCCGAGCGGGGCGACCGCACAGATACGCAGTATTTT.

The genes are TRBV6-5 and TRBJ1-1; D is unclear. CDR3 length: 10 residues. V was shortened by 6 bases and J by 5 bases, with 4 bases between the two germline ends. Germline V CDR1 and CDR2: MNHEY, SVGAGI. CDR3 sequence: CASRLTEAFF. As DNA, the CDR3 is TGTGCCAGCAGACTTACTGAAGCTTTCTTT.

In regard to this clone: Germline is not matched at one junction end, which may reflect a read error. This chain connects TRBV6-1 to TRBJ2-1; no clear D. Looked up from germline, CDR1 is MNHNS and CDR2 is SASEGT. This CDR3 is 12 amino acids long. In nucleotides, the CDR3 is TGTGCCAGCAGTGAGTCCTACTATGAGCAGTTCTTC. Its translation is CASSESYYEQFF.

This clone was detected once. V gene TRBV7-8 combines with J gene TRBJ2-3; 8 bases match TRBD2. The germline gives CDR1 SGHVS, CDR2 FQNEAQ. Trimming took 3 bases from V and 2 from J; bases not matched to a gene: 19. CDR3 length: 20 amino acids. This CDR3 is CASSFWVGAGGRKVTDTQYF. CDR3 coding DNA: TGTGCCAGCAGCTTCTGGGTGGGTGCGGGAGGCCGGAAAGTCACAGATACGCAGTATTTT.

The chain carries TRBV19 and TRBJ1-5; 9 bases align to TRBD1. The CDR3 is 17 residues long. CDR1 LNHDA and CDR2 SQIVND come from the germline V gene (reference sequence). V lost 7 bases, J lost 1 base, and 11 bases stayed unmatched. For the CDR3, the DNA is TGTGCCAGTACAACTTTACAGGGGGCTAGGAGCAATCAGCCCCAGCATTTT. Translation: CASTTLQGARSNQPQHF. The variable domain in full, with the rest retrieved from reference TRBV19 and TRBJ1-5, is DGGITQSPKYLFRKEGQNVTLSCEQNLNHDAMYWYRQDPGQGLRLIYYSQIVNDFQKGDIAEGYSVSREKKESFPLTVTSAQKNPTAFYLCASTTLQGARSNQPQHFGDGTRLSIL.

J is TRBJ1-5 and V is TRBV6-2 or TRBV6-3; D is unresolved. Germline values: CDR1 MNHEY, CDR2 SVGEGT. V lost 0 bases, J lost 1 base, and 4 bases lay in between. This CDR3 has 14 amino acids. The CDR3 spells CASSYSTSNQPQHF. The CDR3 nucleotides are TGTGCCAGCAGTTACTCGACAAGCAATCAGCCCCAGCATTTT.

CDR3: CSVEGGGRGTDTQYF. The CDR3 DNA is TGCAGCGTTGAAGGGGGGGGGCGCGGCACAGATACGCAGTATTTT. V usage is TRBV29-1 and J usage is TRBJ2-3; tentatively, D is TRBD2 (7 bases). The CDR3 contains 15 residues. Germline loops: CDR1 SQVTM, CDR2 ANQGSEA. The ends were cut back, 1 base at V and 1 base at J, with 12 bases in the middle.

The chain uses TRBV5-1 and TRBJ2-1, with D hard to call. CDR1 is SGHRS, CDR2 YFSETQ, per germline. This CDR3 region has 13 residues. V lost 2 bases and J lost 6, with 9 bases in between. CDR3 region: CASSFAEINEQFF. CDR3 nucleotide sequence: TGCGCCAGCAGCTTTGCGGAAATCAATGAGCAGTTCTTC. The full variable domain, in which reference TRBV5-1 and TRBJ2-1 provide the parts outside the CDR3, is KAGVTQTPRYLIKTRGQQVTLSCSPISGHRSVSWYQQTPGQGLQFLFEYFSETQRNKGNFPGRFSGRQFSNSRSEMNVSTLELGDSALYLCASSFAEINEQFFGPGTRLTVL.

This chain joins TRBV5-6 and TRBJ1-3; 7 nucleotides match TRBD1. Germline V gives CDR1 SGHDT, CDR2 YYEEEE. The CDR3 loop spans 14 amino acids. J gave up 3 bases and V 4 bases, and 4 bases lay outside the gene matches. CDR3 sequence (DNA): TGTGCCAGCAGCGCCGCAGGGGGTGGAAACACCATATATTTT. Protein: CASSAAGGGNTIYF.

The chain has TRBV19 and TRBJ2-7, with TRBD1 identical over 9 bases. The germline CDR1 and CDR2 sequences are LNHDA and SQIVND (reference sequence). V was clipped by 9 bases and J by 3 bases; unmatched bases: 6. CDR3 length equals 13 residues. CDR3: CASGQGMDYEQYF. CDR3 sequence (DNA): TGTGCCAGCGGACAGGGGATGGACTACGAGCAGTACTTC.

CDR3 DNA sequence: TGTGCCAGCAGCCCCTTAAAGACAGCCTACGAGCAGTACGTC. Translating it yields CASSPLKTAYEQYV. V usage is TRBV11-2 and J usage is TRBJ2-7; D is possibly TRBD1 (5 bases). Germline V gene lookup returns CDR1 SGHAT and CDR2 FQNNGV. This CDR3 is built from 14 residues. Trimming shortened V by 5 bases and J by 2 bases, and 13 bases separated the two germline ends.

The chain couples TRBV7-8 to TRBJ1-2; 9 nucleotides match TRBD1. This CDR3 has 13 residues. Trimming at V came to 4 bases and at J to 8 bases, leaving 5 bases not matched to a gene. Germline CDR1 reads SGHVS; CDR2 reads FQNEAQ. In DNA form, the CDR3 reads TGTGCCAGCAGCTCCGGACAGGGGCGAGGCTACACCTTC. Translation gives CASSSGQGRGYTF. The complete variable domain, with remaining parts taken from reference TRBV7-8 and TRBJ1-2, reads GAGVSQSPRYKVAKRGQDVALRCDPISGHVSLFWYQQALGQGPEFLTYFQNEAQLDKSGLPSDRFFAERPEGSVSTLKIQRTQQEDSAVYLCASSSGQGRGYTFGSGTRLTVV.

The chain has TRBV9 and TRBJ2-2, with D perhaps matching TRBD1 (6 bases). This CDR3 has 14 amino acids. Trimming removed 4 bases from V and 4 bases from J, with 11 bases in between. The V gene's germline CDR1 is SGDLS and CDR2 YYNGEE. The CDR3 DNA follows: TGTGCCAGCAGCCCTCAGGGGAGCACCGGGGAGCTGTTTTTT. Protein: CASSPQGSTGELFF. Using reference TRBV9 and TRBJ2-2 for the parts outside the CDR3, the full variable domain is DSGVTQTPKHLITATGQRVTLRCSPRSGDLSVYWYQQSLDQGLQFLIQYYNGEERAKGNILERFSAQQFPDLHSELNLSSLELGDSALYFCASSPQGSTGELFFGEGSRLTVL.

The chain carries TRBV5-8 and TRBJ2-2; D gene unclear. The CDR3 runs to 14 residues. Trimming shortened V by 1 base and J by 1 base, and 5 bases separated the two germline ends. Germline V gene sequence: CDR1 SGHTS, CDR2 YDEGEE. The CDR3 DNA follows: TGTGCCAGCAGCTTGACAGTGAACACCGGGGAGCTGTTTTTT. Translating gives CASSLTVNTGELFF.

The chain recombines TRBV5-6 with TRBJ1-4; TRBD1 matches 7 bases. Germline V CDR1 and CDR2: SGHDT, YYEEEE. V shed 5 bases and J 8 bases; nucleotides not matched to a gene: 9. This CDR3 contains 14 residues. The CDR3 coding sequence is TGTGCCAGCAGTAATCGGGACAGAAGGGAAAAACTGTTTTTT. Translating gives CASSNRDRREKLFF.

The J gene is TRBJ2-1, the V gene TRBV28; tentatively, D is TRBD2 (6 bases). The germline V and J ends were trimmed by 3 bases and 8 bases, with 11 bases remaining between them. CDR1 and CDR2 (germline): MDHEN, SYDVKM. This CDR3 region has 13 residues. In DNA form, the CDR3 reads TGTGCCAGCAGTTTTGGGGGACTCGATGAGCAGTTCTTC. Translation: CASSFGGLDEQFF.

This clone was seen more than once but under ten times. The chain joins TRBV28 to TRBJ2-7, with 8 nucleotides matching TRBD1. The junction had 12 bases not matched to a gene; V was cut back by 6 bases and J by 5 bases. The CDR3 totals 15 residues. In germline, CDR1 is MDHEN, CDR2 SYDVKM. Written as DNA, the CDR3 is TGTGCCAGCAGGATGATGGACAGGGTAGTCGACGAGCAGTACTTC. Translation gives CASRMMDRVVDEQYF.

V usage is TRBV7-9 and J usage is TRBJ2-1, with 11 nucleotides matching TRBD2. V lost 6 bases, J lost 6 bases, and 4 bases stayed unmatched. CDR1 is SEHNR, CDR2 FQNEAQ, per germline (reference sequence). The CDR3 runs 14 residues. CDR3 region: CASRTSGTSNEQFF. The CDR3 DNA sequence: TGTGCCAGCAGGACTAGCGGGACCTCCAATGAGCAGTTCTTC.

CDR3 loop: CASSQELSGSSEQYF. CDR3 DNA: TGTGCCAGCAGCCAAGAGCTAAGCGGGAGTAGCGAGCAGTACTTC. The chain uses TRBV3-1 (or the pseudogene TRBV3-2) and TRBJ2-7; 8 bases align to TRBD2. This CDR3 contains 15 residues. Germline assignment: CDR1 LGHDT and CDR2 YNNKEL (reference sequence). Trimming cost V 0 bases and J 6 bases; bases outside gene matches: 7.

V gene TRBV28 combines with J gene TRBJ1-4, with D possibly TRBD1 on 5 matching bases. The germline V gene has CDR1 MDHEN and CDR2 SYDVKM. The CDR3 is 15 residues long. The V end was cut by 5 bases, the J end by 3 bases, with 13 bases between. The CDR3 loop is CASSQVGGSNEKLFF. The DNA for the CDR3 is TGTGCCAGCAGTCAAGTGGGGGGGTCTAATGAAAAACTGTTTTTT.

V and J are TRBV30 and TRBJ1-2; D possibly corresponds to TRBD1 (6 bases). Germline-derived CDR1 and CDR2 are GTSNPN and SVGIG (reference sequence). Between the trimmed V and J ends, which lost 2 bases and 14 bases, there was a span of 18 bases. CDR3 length: 12 amino acids. DNA for the CDR3: TGTGCCTGGAGTATTCCACAGGGAACAGGGACCTTC. Its protein product is CAWSIPQGTGTF.

The gene calls are TRBV13 and TRBJ1-6; D might be TRBD1 (6 bases). Trimming took off 5 bases at V and 10 bases at J, with 15 bases between the two ends. In germline, CDR1 is PRHDT, CDR2 FYEKMQ (reference sequence). The CDR3 is 14 residues long. Here the CDR3 reads CASSRWGHLSPLHF. CDR3 sequence (DNA): TGTGCCAGCAGCCGATGGGGACATCTCTCACCCCTCCACTTT.

This clone showed up just once. V is TRBV6-4 and J is TRBJ2-1; 8 bases align to TRBD2. Germline V CDR1 and CDR2: MRHNA, SNTAGT. The CDR3 has 14 residues. Germline trimming cut 4 bases from V and 3 bases from J; bases unmatched to any gene: 2. This CDR3 is CASSAGTSYNEQFF. CDR3 nucleotides: TGTGCCAGCAGTGCCGGGACTAGCTACAATGAGCAGTTCTTC.

The chain recombines TRBV18 with TRBJ1-4; 9 bases are a match to TRBD1. Germline V lookup: CDR1 KGHSH, CDR2 LQKENI. V lost 4 bases to trimming and J lost 14 bases; unmatched junction nucleotides: 17. The CDR3 has 16 residues. CDR3 amino acids: CASSLQTGTGLSSLFF. In DNA form, the CDR3 reads TGTGCCAGCTCACTCCAAACCGGGACAGGGCTGAGTTCGCTGTTTTTT.

Comments on this clone: An end of the junction does not agree with germline; a read error may underlie this. This chain joins TRBV19 and TRBJ2-7, with 7 bases fitting TRBD1. CDR3 length: 13 residues. Germline lookup yields CDR1 LNHDA and CDR2 SQIVND (reference sequence). DNA for the CDR3: TGTGCCAGTAGCGGAGAACTAGGGACAGCTCCTAGATTC. Protein: CASSGELGTAPRF.

In nucleotides, the CDR3 is TGTGCCAGCAGCTGGGACTACCTCTCCTACAATGAGCAGTTCTTC. Amino acid sequence: CASSWDYLSYNEQFF. This chain joins TRBV7-9 and TRBJ2-1, with 7 bases that match TRBD2. CDR3 length: 15 amino acids. Trimming cost V 4 bases and J 0 bases; bases outside gene matches: 3. Germline V gene sequence: CDR1 SEHNR, CDR2 FQNEAQ (reference sequence). The whole variable domain, filled in from reference TRBV7-9 and TRBJ2-1, reads DTGVSQNPRHKITKRGQNVTFRCDPISEHNRLYWYRQTLGQGPEFLTYFQNEAQLEKSRLLSDRFSAERPKGSFSTLEIQRTEQGDSAMYLCASSWDYLSYNEQFFGPGTRLTVL.